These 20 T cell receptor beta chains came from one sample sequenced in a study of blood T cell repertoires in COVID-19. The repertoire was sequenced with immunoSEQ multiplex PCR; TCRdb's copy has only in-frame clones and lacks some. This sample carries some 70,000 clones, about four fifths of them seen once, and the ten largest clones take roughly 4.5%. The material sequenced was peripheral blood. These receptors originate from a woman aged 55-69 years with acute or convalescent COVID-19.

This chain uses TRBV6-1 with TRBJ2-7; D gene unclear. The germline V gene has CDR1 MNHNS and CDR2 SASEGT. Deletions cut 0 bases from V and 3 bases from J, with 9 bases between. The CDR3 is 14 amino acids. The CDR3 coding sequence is TGTGCCAGCAGTGAAGCGCTCGGAGACTACGAGCAGTACTTC. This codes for CASSEALGDYEQYF.

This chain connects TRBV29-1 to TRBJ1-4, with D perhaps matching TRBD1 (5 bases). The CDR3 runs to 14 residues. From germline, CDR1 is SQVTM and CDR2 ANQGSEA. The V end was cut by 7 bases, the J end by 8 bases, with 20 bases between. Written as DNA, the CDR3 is TGCAGCGCCAAGCGACCGGGACTCGGGGAAAAACTGTTTTTT. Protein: CSAKRPGLGEKLFF.

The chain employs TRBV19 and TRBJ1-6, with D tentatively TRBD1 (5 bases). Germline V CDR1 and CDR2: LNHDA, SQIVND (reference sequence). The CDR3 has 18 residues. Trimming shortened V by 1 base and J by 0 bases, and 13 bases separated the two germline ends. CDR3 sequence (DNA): TGTGCCAGTAGTATAGCTTTCCAGGGAAGCTCCTATAATTCACCCCTCCACTTT. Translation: CASSIAFQGSSYNSPLHF.

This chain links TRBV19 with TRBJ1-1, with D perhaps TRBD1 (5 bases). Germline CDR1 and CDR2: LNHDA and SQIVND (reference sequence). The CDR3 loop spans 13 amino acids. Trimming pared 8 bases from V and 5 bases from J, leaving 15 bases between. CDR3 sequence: CASRRDGFTEAFF. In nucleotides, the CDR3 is TGTGCCAGTCGCAGGGATGGTTTTACTGAAGCTTTCTTT.

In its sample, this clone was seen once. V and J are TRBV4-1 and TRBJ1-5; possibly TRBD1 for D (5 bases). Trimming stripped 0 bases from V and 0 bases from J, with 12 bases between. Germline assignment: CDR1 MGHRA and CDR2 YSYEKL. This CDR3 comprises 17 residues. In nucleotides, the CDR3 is TGCGCCAGCAGCCAAGAGGCGACAGTACTTAGCAATCAGCCCCAGCATTTT. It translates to CASSQEATVLSNQPQHF.

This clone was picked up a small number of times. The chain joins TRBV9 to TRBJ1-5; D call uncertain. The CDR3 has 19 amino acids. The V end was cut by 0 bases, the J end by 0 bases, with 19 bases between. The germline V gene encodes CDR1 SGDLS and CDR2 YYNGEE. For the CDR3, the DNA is TGTGCCAGCAGCGTAGACCAGGCCCAAGGTTTTTATAGCAATCAGCCCCAGCATTTT. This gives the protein CASSVDQAQGFYSNQPQHF.

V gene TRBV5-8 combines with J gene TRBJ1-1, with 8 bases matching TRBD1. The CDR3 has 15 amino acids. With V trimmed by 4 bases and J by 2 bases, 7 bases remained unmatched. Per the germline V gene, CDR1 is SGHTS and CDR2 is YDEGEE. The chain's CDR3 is CASSRNDRGNTEAFF. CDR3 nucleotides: TGTGCCAGCAGCCGAAACGACAGGGGTAACACTGAAGCTTTCTTT.

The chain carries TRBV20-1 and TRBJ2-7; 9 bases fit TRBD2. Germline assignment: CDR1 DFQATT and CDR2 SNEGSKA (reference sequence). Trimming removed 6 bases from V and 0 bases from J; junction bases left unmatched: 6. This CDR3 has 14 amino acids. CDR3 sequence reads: CSASSGGGSYEQYF. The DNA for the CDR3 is TGCAGTGCCAGTAGCGGGGGTGGCTCCTACGAGCAGTACTTC.

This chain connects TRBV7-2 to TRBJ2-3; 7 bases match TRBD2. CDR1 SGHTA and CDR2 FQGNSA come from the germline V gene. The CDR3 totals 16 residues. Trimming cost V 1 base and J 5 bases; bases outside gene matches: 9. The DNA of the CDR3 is TGTGCCAGCAGCTTAGTGGCGGGGGATGGGAAAGATACGCAGTATTTT. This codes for CASSLVAGDGKDTQYF.

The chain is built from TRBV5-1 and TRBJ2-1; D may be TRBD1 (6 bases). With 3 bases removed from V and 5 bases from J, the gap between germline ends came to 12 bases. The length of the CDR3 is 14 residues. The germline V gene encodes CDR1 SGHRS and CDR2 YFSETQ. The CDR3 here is CASSWGPYNNEQFF. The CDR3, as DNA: TGCGCCAGCAGCTGGGGGCCCTACAACAATGAGCAGTTCTTC.

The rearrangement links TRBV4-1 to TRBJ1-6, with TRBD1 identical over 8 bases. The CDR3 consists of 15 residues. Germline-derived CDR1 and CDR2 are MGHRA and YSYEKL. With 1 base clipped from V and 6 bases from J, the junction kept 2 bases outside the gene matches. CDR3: CASSQADRGNSPLHF. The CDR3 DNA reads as TGCGCCAGCAGCCAAGCCGACAGGGGTAATTCACCCCTCCACTTT.

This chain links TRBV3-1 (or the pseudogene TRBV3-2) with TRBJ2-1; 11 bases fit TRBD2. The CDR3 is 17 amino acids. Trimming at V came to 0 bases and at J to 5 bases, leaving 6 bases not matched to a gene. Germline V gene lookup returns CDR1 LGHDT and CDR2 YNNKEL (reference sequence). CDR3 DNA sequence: TGTGCCAGCAGCCAAGATAGACTAGCGGGGTATGACAATGAGCAGTTCTTC. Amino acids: CASSQDRLAGYDNEQFF.

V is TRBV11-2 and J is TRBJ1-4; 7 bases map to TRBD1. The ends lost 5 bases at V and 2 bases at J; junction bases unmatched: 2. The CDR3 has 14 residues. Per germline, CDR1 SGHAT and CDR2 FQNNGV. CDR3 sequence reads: CASSPRGTNEKLFF. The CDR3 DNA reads TGTGCCAGCAGCCCCAGGGGGACTAATGAAAAACTGTTTTTT.

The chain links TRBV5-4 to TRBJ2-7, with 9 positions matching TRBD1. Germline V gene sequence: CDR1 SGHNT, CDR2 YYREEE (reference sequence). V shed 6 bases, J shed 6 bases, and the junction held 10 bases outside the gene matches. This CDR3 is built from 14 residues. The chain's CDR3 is CASTLWDREGEQYF. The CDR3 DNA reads TGTGCCAGCACCCTATGGGACAGGGAGGGCGAGCAGTACTTC. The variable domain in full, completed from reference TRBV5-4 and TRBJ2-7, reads ETGVTQSPTHLIKTRGQQVTLRCSSQSGHNTVSWYQQALGQGPQFIFQYYREEENGRGNFPPRFSGLQFPNYSSELNVNALELDDSALYLCASTLWDREGEQYFGPGTRLTVT.

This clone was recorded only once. In DNA form, the CDR3 reads TGTGCCAGCAGTCCGGGACAGGGATATGGCTACACCTTC. Protein: CASSPGQGYGYTF. The chain uses TRBV12-3 or TRBV12-4 and TRBJ1-2; 9 nucleotides agree with TRBD1. The CDR3 length is 13 residues. V dropped 5 bases and J dropped 5; count of bases not matched to a gene: 3.

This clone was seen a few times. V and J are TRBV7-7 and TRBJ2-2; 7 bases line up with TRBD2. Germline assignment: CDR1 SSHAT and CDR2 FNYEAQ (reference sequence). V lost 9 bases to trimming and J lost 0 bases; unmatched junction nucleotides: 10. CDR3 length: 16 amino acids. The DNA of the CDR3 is TGTGCCAGAGAATTTCGGGGGGATTCGAACACCGGGGAGCTGTTTTTT. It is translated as CAREFRGDSNTGELFF.

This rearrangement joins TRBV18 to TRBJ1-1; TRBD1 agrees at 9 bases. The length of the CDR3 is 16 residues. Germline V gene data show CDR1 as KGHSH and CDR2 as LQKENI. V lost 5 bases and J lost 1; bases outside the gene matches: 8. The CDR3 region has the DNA TGTGCCAGCTCAAACTCACAGGGGGCGCCGAACACTGAAGCTTTCTTT. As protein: CASSNSQGAPNTEAFF.

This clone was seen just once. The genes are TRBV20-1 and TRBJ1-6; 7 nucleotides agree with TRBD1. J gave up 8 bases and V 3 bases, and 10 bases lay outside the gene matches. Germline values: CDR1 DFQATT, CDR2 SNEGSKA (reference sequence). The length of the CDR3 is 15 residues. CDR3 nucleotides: TGCAGTGCTAGTAACGTTGGGCAGGGGGATTCACCCCTCCACTTT. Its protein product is CSASNVGQGDSPLHF.

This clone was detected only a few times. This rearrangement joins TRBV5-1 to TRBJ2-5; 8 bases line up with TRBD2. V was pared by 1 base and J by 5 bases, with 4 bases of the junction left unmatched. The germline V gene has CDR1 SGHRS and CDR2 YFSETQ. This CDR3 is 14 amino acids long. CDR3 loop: CASSLIGGAETQYF. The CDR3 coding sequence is TGCGCCAGCAGCTTGATCGGGGGGGCGGAGACCCAGTACTTC.

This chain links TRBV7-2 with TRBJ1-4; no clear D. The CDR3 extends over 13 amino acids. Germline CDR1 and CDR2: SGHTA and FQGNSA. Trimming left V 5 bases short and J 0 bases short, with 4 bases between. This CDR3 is CASSLTTNEKLFF. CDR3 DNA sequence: TGTGCCAGCAGCCTTACAACTAATGAAAAACTGTTTTTT.